This passage covers 18 T cell receptor beta chains from one sample sequenced in a study of blood T cells in healthy people across ages. A second roughly 6 to 11 cycle PCR used barcoded and J-beta primers. TCRdb redid the calling of the 5' RACE reads with MiXCR, one entry per CDR3 protein. Of about 640,000 distinct CDR3 sequences in the sample, roughly 58% were seen once. Material: blood. The receptors shown here come from a man in his fifties or sixties in good health.

The genes are TRBV12-3 or TRBV12-4 and TRBJ1-5; unclear D gene. Between the trimmed V and J ends, which lost 8 bases and 3 bases, there was a span of 8 bases. CDR3 length: 12 amino acids. CDR3 protein: CASGSDNQPQHF. In nucleotides, the CDR3 is TGTGCCAGCGGGTCTGACAATCAGCCCCAGCATTTT.

Notes on this clonotype: The junction departs from the called germline gene at one end, perhaps through a read error. The CDR3 is CASSRGGSTDMQYF. The CDR3 coding sequence is TGTGCCAGCAGCCGTGGAGGGTCCACAGATATGCAGTATTTT. V gene TRBV12-3 or TRBV12-4 combines with J gene TRBJ2-3, with D tentatively TRBD2 (6 bases). There are 14 residues in the CDR3.

The rearrangement uses TRBV7-2 and TRBJ2-5, with TRBD1 matching 8 bases. The CDR3 is 17 amino acids. The V and J ends lost 1 base and 5 bases, in that order; junction bases with no gene match: 12. Germline V gives CDR1 SGHTA, CDR2 FQGNSA. The DNA of the CDR3 is TGTGCCAGCAGCTTAGTAGCCACAGGGGGTATACAGGAGACCCAGTACTTC. This codes for CASSLVATGGIQETQYF. Full variable domain (rest looked up from reference TRBV7-2 and TRBJ2-5): GAGVSQSPSNKVTEKGKDVELRCDPISGHTALYWYRQSLGQGLEFLIYFQGNSAPDKSGLPSDRFSAERTGGSVSTLTIQRTQQEDSAVYLCASSLVATGGIQETQYFGPGTRLLVL.

V gene TRBV10-3 combines with J gene TRBJ2-1, with 9 bases identical to TRBD1. In germline, CDR1 is ENHRY, CDR2 SYGVKD. V lost 6 bases, J lost 8 bases, and 8 bases stayed unmatched. The CDR3 length is 14 residues. In nucleotides, the CDR3 is TGTGCCATCAGCCGCCGGGACAGGGCCGATGAGCAGTTCTTC. It yields the protein CAISRRDRADEQFF.

V usage is TRBV10-3 and J usage is TRBJ2-5; D may be TRBD1 (5 bases). The germline CDR1 and CDR2 sequences are ENHRY and SYGVKD. CDR3 length: 15 residues. V lost 2 bases to trimming and J lost 2 bases, with 12 bases between them. The CDR3: CAISEPTTEQETQYF. For the CDR3, the DNA is TGTGCCATCAGTGAGCCTACGACAGAGCAAGAGACCCAGTACTTC.

This clonotype has only a few counts. The chain recombines TRBV6-1 with TRBJ1-1, with a tentative D call TRBD1 (5 bases). CDR1 MNHNS and CDR2 SASEGT come from the germline V gene. The V gene lost 5 bases and the J gene lost 8 bases, with 15 bases spanning the gap. The CDR3 has 13 residues. CDR3 DNA sequence: TGTGCCAGCAGTCGGGACCGCGTTGGGGAAGCTTTCTTT. As protein: CASSRDRVGEAFF.

V is TRBV14 and J is TRBJ2-2; TRBD1 matches 7 bases. The CDR3 has 16 residues. J lost 0 bases, V lost 5 bases, and 6 bases had no gene match. Germline values: CDR1 SGHDN, CDR2 FVKESK. The CDR3 DNA reads as TGTGCCAGCAGCAGGGGACAGCCATCGAACACCGGGGAGCTGTTTTTT. Translated: CASSRGQPSNTGELFF.

This clonotype occurred a few times. This chain connects TRBV6-6 to TRBJ2-1, with TRBD2 matching over 9 bases. After removal of 6 bases from V and 5 bases from J, the junction contained 14 bases not matched to a gene. Germline CDR1 MNHNY, CDR2 SVGAGI (reference sequence). The CDR3 runs to 17 residues. CDR3 nucleotides: TGTGCCAGCAGCCAACCAGTAAGCGGGGGGACCGACAATGAGCAGTTCTTC. It is translated as CASSQPVSGGTDNEQFF.

The chain links TRBV18 to TRBJ2-3; TRBD2 matches at 13 bases. Losses at the gene ends were 4 bases for V and 4 bases for J; bases not matched to a gene: 8. The CDR3 length is 17 residues. Germline assignment: CDR1 KGHSH and CDR2 LQKENI. The CDR3 sequence is CASSRTSGGGGADTQYF. DNA of the CDR3: TGTGCCAGCTCACGGACTAGCGGGGGTGGTGGAGCAGATACGCAGTATTTT.

Note on this clonotype: The junction departs from germline at one end; a sequencing error may be responsible. The genes are TRBV29-1 and TRBJ1-1, with D perhaps matching TRBD1 (5 bases). CDR3 size: 12 residues. Germline V gene lookup returns CDR1 SQVTM and CDR2 ANQGSEA. The CDR3 DNA follows: TGCGGCGTGGCGACAGCCAACACTGAAGCTTTCTTT. Translated, it gives CGVATANTEAFF.

The genes are TRBV14 and TRBJ2-5; D uncertain. The CDR3 totals 15 residues. From germline, CDR1 is SGHDN and CDR2 FVKESK. V shed 1 base and J shed 7 bases, with 16 bases lying between them. CDR3 sequence: CASSQGMAWEATQYF. The CDR3 nucleotides are TGTGCCAGCAGCCAAGGGATGGCATGGGAAGCGACCCAGTACTTC.

The chain joins TRBV4-2 to TRBJ2-3; 10 nucleotides align to TRBD1. This CDR3 region has 16 residues. V shed 0 bases and J 2 bases; nucleotides not matched to a gene: 2. CDR1 LGHNA and CDR2 YNFKEQ come from the germline V gene. This CDR3 is CASSQEGTGVTDTQYF. In DNA, the CDR3 is TGTGCCAGCAGCCAAGAAGGGACAGGGGTCACAGATACGCAGTATTTT.

The chain joins TRBV10-3 to TRBJ2-3; no clear D. V was trimmed by 0 bases and J by 6 bases, leaving 10 bases between them. The CDR3 runs 14 residues. The germline V gene has CDR1 ENHRY and CDR2 SYGVKD. The DNA of the CDR3 is TGTGCCATCAGTGAGTCGAGACGGCAGGATACGCAGTATTTT. It encodes CAISESRRQDTQYF.

The chain has TRBV6-1 and TRBJ1-5, with 7 bases that match TRBD1. The CDR3 consists of 14 residues. Germline V CDR1 and CDR2: MNHNS, SASEGT. Losses at the gene ends were 1 base for V and 6 bases for J; bases not matched to a gene: 3. In DNA form, the CDR3 reads TGTGCCAGCAGTGAAGGCAGGGGGGCTCAGCCCCAGCATTTT. This sequence encodes CASSEGRGAQPQHF.

J is TRBJ1-2 and V is TRBV5-1; D unresolved. Germline assignment: CDR1 SGHRS and CDR2 YFSETQ. Deletions cut 0 bases from V and 4 bases from J, with 16 bases between. The CDR3 extends over 16 amino acids. CDR3 bases: TGCGCCAGCAGCTTGGGCCGCGGAGGGCCATCCTATGGCTACACCTTC. Protein product: CASSLGRGGPSYGYTF.

The count of this clonotype is one. This chain links TRBV7-9 with TRBJ1-2, with D perhaps matching TRBD1 (5 bases). V was cut by 0 bases and J by 8 bases, with 10 bases left in between. Germline CDR1 SEHNR, CDR2 FQNEAQ (reference sequence). This CDR3 is 13 amino acids long. CDR3 sequence: CASSLATGRGYTF. The CDR3, as DNA: TGTGCCAGCAGCTTAGCGACGGGGCGCGGCTACACCTTC.

The chain has TRBV5-1 and TRBJ2-1; 8 bases match TRBD2. The trim removed 2 bases at V and 3 bases at J, leaving 4 bases unmatched. Germline V gene data show CDR1 as SGHRS and CDR2 as YFSETQ. CDR3 length: 15 amino acids. The CDR3 bases are TGCGCCAGCAGCTTCAGCGGGGGCAACTACAATGAGCAGTTCTTC. This translates into CASSFSGGNYNEQFF.

In this sample, this clonotype turned up many times. The rearrangement uses TRBV4-1 and TRBJ1-4; 8 bases fit TRBD1. Germline V CDR1 and CDR2: MGHRA, YSYEKL. The CDR3 loop spans 18 amino acids. J gave up 0 bases and V 1 base, and 7 bases lay outside the gene matches. CDR3 in amino acids: CASSQGQGMVATNEKLFF. CDR3 in DNA: TGCGCCAGCAGCCAAGGACAGGGGATGGTTGCAACTAATGAAAAACTGTTTTTT.